Below are 25 T cell receptor beta chains sequenced from a single sample in a study of OX40 agonist ivuxolimab in advanced cancers. Profiling relied on immunoSEQ multiplex PCR, and the TCRdb table lists in-frame clones only, not all of them. The sample shows about 84,000 clones, about 91% of them seen only once. Material: CD4+ or CD8+ T cells sorted from blood, obtained in a trial of the OX40 agonist ivuxolimab. These receptors came from an adult with an advanced solid tumor such as melanoma, head and neck, liver or kidney cancer.

The rearrangement uses TRBV5-5 and TRBJ1-4; 7 bases are a match to TRBD1. This CDR3 comprises 14 residues. The V segment lost 5 bases and the J segment 13 bases; nucleotides outside the gene matches: 14. CDR1 and CDR2 from the germline V gene are SGHKS and YYEKEE (reference sequence). As DNA, the CDR3 is TGTGCCAGCAGTCAGGACAGGCCCGGTGACGGACTGTTTTTT. This sequence encodes CASSQDRPGDGLFF.

CDR3 DNA sequence: TGTGCCAGCAGCTCCTCCAGCGGGAGCGGGGAGACCCAGTACTTC. Protein: CASSSSSGSGETQYF. The chain carries TRBV5-4 and TRBJ2-5, with TRBD2 matching 8 bases. Looked up from germline, CDR1 is SGHNT and CDR2 is YYREEE (reference sequence). V gave up 3 bases and J gave up 5 bases; unmatched junction bases: 9. CDR3 length equals 15 residues. Based on the CDR3 plus reference TRBV5-4 and TRBJ2-5, the full variable domain is ETGVTQSPTHLIKTRGQQVTLRCSSQSGHNTVSWYQQALGQGPQFIFQYYREEENGRGNFPPRFSGLQFPNYSSELNVNALELDDSALYLCASSSSSGSGETQYFGPGTRLLVL.

A word on this clone: The junction differs from germline at one of its ends, possibly a read error. The same CDR3 also results from other DNA sequences found in this sample. The J gene is TRBJ2-3, the V gene TRBV7-8; 8 bases agree with TRBD2. This CDR3 region has 15 residues. Germline V gene sequence: CDR1 SGHVS, CDR2 FQNEAQ. The CDR3 coding sequence is TGTGCTAGCAGCTTTAGCGGGGCGAGCACAGATACGCAGTATTTT. This translates into CASSFSGASTDTQYF.

The rearrangement links TRBV7-3 to TRBJ2-4; 7 nucleotides align to TRBD1. The CDR3 has 14 residues. CDR1 is SGHTA and CDR2 is FQGTGA in the germline V gene. Unmatched junction bases numbered 4, after V lost 6 bases and J lost 2 bases. The CDR3 DNA is TGTGCCAGCAGTTTGACAGGGACCAAAAACATTCAGTACTTC. Encoded protein: CASSLTGTKNIQYF.

This clone showed up just once. The chain uses TRBV29-1 and TRBJ2-1; 7 positions agree with TRBD2. Germline CDR1 reads SQVTM; CDR2 reads ANQGSEA. The ends lost 1 base at V and 8 bases at J; junction bases unmatched: 8. The length of the CDR3 is 14 residues. The CDR3 region has the DNA TGCAGCGTTGAAGGGGAGGGGAATCGCTATGAGCAGTTCTTC. Amino acids: CSVEGEGNRYEQFF.

This clone was counted a few times. The chain is built from TRBV2 and TRBJ2-7; 10 bases are shared with TRBD2. The CDR3 contains 13 residues. J lost 3 bases, V lost 6 bases, and 2 bases had no gene match. Germline V CDR1 and CDR2: SNHLY, FYNNEI. Here the CDR3 DNA reads TGTGCCAGCAGCCTAGCGGGGGTCTACGAGCAGTACGTC. Amino acids: CASSLAGVYEQYV.

The rearrangement uses TRBV7-8 and TRBJ1-5, with unresolved D. The V gene's germline CDR1 is SGHVS and CDR2 FQNEAQ. V was clipped by 0 bases and J by 3 bases, with 9 bases between them. The CDR3 is 15 amino acids. CDR3 in DNA: TGTGCCAGCAGCTTAGCTTTTAGGGACAATCAGCCCCAGCATTTT. It specifies CASSLAFRDNQPQHF.

The chain employs TRBV7-9 and TRBJ1-1, with D unclear. CDR1 and CDR2 (germline): SEHNR, FQNEAQ (reference sequence). Trimming took off 2 bases at V and 4 bases at J, with 8 bases between the two ends. The CDR3 has 13 residues. The chain's CDR3 is CASSLSGGTEAFF. The CDR3 nucleotides read TGTGCCAGCAGCTTATCCGGTGGCACTGAAGCTTTCTTT. Together with reference TRBV7-9 and TRBJ1-1, the CDR3 gives the full variable domain: DTGVSQNPRHKITKRGQNVTFRCDPISEHNRLYWYRQTLGQGPEFLTYFQNEAQLEKSRLLSDRFSAERPKGSFSTLEIQRTEQGDSAMYLCASSLSGGTEAFFGQGTRLTVV.

A remark on this clone: The same CDR3 arises from other DNA sequences in this sample as well. The rearrangement joins TRBV6-5 to TRBJ1-3; D not resolved. CDR3 length: 12 residues. The germline V gene has CDR1 MNHEY and CDR2 SVGAGI. V lost 4 bases to trimming and J lost 4 bases, with 5 bases between them. In DNA form, the CDR3 reads TGTGCCAGCAGTTCGACCGGAAACACCATATATTTT. The encoded protein is CASSSTGNTIYF.

The chain links TRBV19 to TRBJ2-5; D remains ambiguous. This CDR3 contains 14 residues. Trimming stripped 5 bases from V and 2 bases from J, with 12 bases between. Looked up from germline, CDR1 is LNHDA and CDR2 is SQIVND (reference sequence). CDR3 loop: CASSPRVTQETQYF. The CDR3 coding sequence is TGTGCCAGTAGTCCAAGGGTCACTCAAGAGACCCAGTACTTC. The entire variable domain, with the rest obtained from reference TRBV19 and TRBJ2-5, is as follows: DGGITQSPKYLFRKEGQNVTLSCEQNLNHDAMYWYRQDPGQGLRLIYYSQIVNDFQKGDIAEGYSVSREKKESFPLTVTSAQKNPTAFYLCASSPRVTQETQYFGPGTRLLVL.

The V gene is TRBV14, the J gene TRBJ1-2, with D possibly being TRBD1 (5 bases). The germline V gene has CDR1 SGHDN and CDR2 FVKESK. Trimming left V 4 bases short and J 8 bases short, with 14 bases between. The CDR3 covers 13 residues. In DNA, the CDR3 is TGTGCCAGCAGCCCTACGGGGCGGCAGGGCTACACCTTC. Protein product: CASSPTGRQGYTF.

The chain carries TRBV6-5 and TRBJ2-7, with D tentatively TRBD2 (6 bases). The V end was cut by 0 bases, the J end by 2 bases, with 14 bases between. CDR1 and CDR2 from the germline V gene are MNHEY and SVGAGI. There are 16 residues in the CDR3. As DNA, the CDR3 is TGTGCCAGCAGTTACTCGAACGGGGGAGATCCCTACGAGCAGTACTTC. It translates to CASSYSNGGDPYEQYF.

The chain employs TRBV6-4 and TRBJ2-3, with 7 bases matching TRBD2. In germline, CDR1 is MRHNA, CDR2 SNTAGT. V trimming: 3 bases; J trimming: 6 bases; junction bases outside the gene matches: 6. The CDR3 runs to 14 residues. CDR3 nucleotide sequence: TGTGCCAGCAGTGATGGCGGGAGAGTGGATACGCAGTATTTT. Encoded protein: CASSDGGRVDTQYF.

J is TRBJ2-5 and V is TRBV6-6, with D tentatively TRBD2 (5 bases). Germline CDR1 MNHNY, CDR2 SVGAGI (reference sequence). V shed 5 bases and J shed 9 bases, with 10 bases lying between them. The CDR3 extends over 11 amino acids. Here the CDR3 reads CASSHRGSQYF. The CDR3 coding sequence is TGTGCCAGCAGTCACCGAGGGTCCCAGTACTTC.

J is TRBJ2-1 and V is TRBV5-4; D is tentatively TRBD1 or TRBD2 (6 bases each). Trimming pared 3 bases from V and 10 bases from J, leaving 17 bases between. The CDR3 has 14 amino acids. From germline, CDR1 is SGHNT and CDR2 YYREEE (reference sequence). The CDR3 sequence is CASSSPTGAREQFF. CDR3 bases: TGTGCCAGCAGCTCACCCACGGGGGCAAGAGAGCAGTTCTTC.

The chain uses TRBV5-1 and TRBJ2-3; weak D call: TRBD2 (5 bases). V was trimmed by 4 bases and J by 4 bases, leaving 13 bases between them. CDR1 and CDR2 from the germline V gene are SGHRS and YFSETQ. The CDR3 contains 14 residues. The CDR3 DNA reads TGCGCCAGCAGCCTACGGACTGTTGCAGATACGCAGTATTTT. It codes for CASSLRTVADTQYF.

The CDR3 region has the DNA TGTGCCAGTAGTATGGTGGCTCCCAATGGCTACACCTTC. Amino acids: CASSMVAPNGYTF. The genes are TRBV19 and TRBJ1-2; D is ambiguous. Germline CDR1 LNHDA, CDR2 SQIVND (reference sequence). The CDR3 extends over 13 amino acids. Trimming removed 3 bases at V and 6 bases at J, with 11 bases between.

The J gene is TRBJ2-1, the V gene TRBV5-1; TRBD1 matches 8 bases. V lost 7 bases, J lost 10 bases, and 7 bases stayed unmatched. Per germline, CDR1 SGHRS and CDR2 YFSETQ. The CDR3 is 12 residues long. The CDR3 DNA sequence: TGCGCCAGCGGCAGGGGGCGCGGGGAGCAGTTCTTC. Residues: CASGRGRGEQFF.

In its sample, this clone was seen once. The rearrangement links TRBV5-4 to TRBJ2-5, with 10 bases identical to TRBD2. V was clipped by 3 bases and J by 5 bases; unmatched bases: 4. CDR1 and CDR2 (germline): SGHNT, YYREEE (reference sequence). The CDR3 sequence is 14 residues long. CDR3 amino acids: CASSSAGGKETQYF. The CDR3, as DNA: TGTGCCAGCAGCTCAGCGGGGGGGAAGGAGACCCAGTACTTC.

This chain joins TRBV11-2 and TRBJ2-7; TRBD1 is a possible D gene (6 bases). Looked up from germline, CDR1 is SGHAT and CDR2 is FQNNGV. V was shortened by 4 bases and J by 3 bases, with 19 bases between the two germline ends. This CDR3 comprises 16 residues. CDR3 nucleotide sequence: TGTGCCAGCAGCTCCTCCCATGGCAGGGGAAACTACGAGCAGTACGTC. This gives the protein CASSSSHGRGNYEQYV.

V gene TRBV30 combines with J gene TRBJ1-4; D may be TRBD1 (5 bases). The germline CDR1 and CDR2 sequences are GTSNPN and SVGIG (reference sequence). The V end was cut by 0 bases, the J end by 2 bases, with 19 bases between. This CDR3 is built from 18 residues. CDR3 sequence (DNA): TGTGCCTGGAGTGTCGGGACTTTCCCAAGCGCGACTAATGAAAAACTGTTTTTT. Translating it yields CAWSVGTFPSATNEKLFF.

V is TRBV7-2 and J is TRBJ2-7, with 7 bases lining up with TRBD2. CDR1 and CDR2 (germline): SGHTA, FQGNSA. The CDR3 has 15 amino acids. Losses at the gene ends were 3 bases for V and 7 bases for J; bases not matched to a gene: 12. The CDR3 region is CASSFWEGGSFEQYF. CDR3 DNA: TGTGCCAGCAGCTTTTGGGAGGGCGGCTCTTTTGAGCAGTACTTC.

This clone was seen just once. V gene TRBV5-1 combines with J gene TRBJ2-2; D not resolved. The CDR3 is 13 residues long. Between the trimmed V and J ends, which lost 5 bases and 1 base, there was a span of 6 bases. Germline V lookup: CDR1 SGHRS, CDR2 YFSETQ. The CDR3 here is CASRERNTGELFF. The CDR3 coding sequence is TGCGCCAGCAGGGAGCGGAACACCGGGGAGCTGTTTTTT.

This chain links TRBV7-2 with TRBJ2-3; 13 bases fit TRBD2. Per germline, CDR1 SGHTA and CDR2 FQGNSA. The V gene end was trimmed by 1 base and the J gene end by 7 bases; junction bases not matched to a gene: 11. The CDR3 runs 18 residues. CDR3 sequence (DNA): TGTGCCAGCAGCTTAGGAATGGGACTAGCGGGATTGAGAAATACGCAGTATTTT. It translates to CASSLGMGLAGLRNTQYF.

The V gene is TRBV5-1, the J gene TRBJ2-2; D uncertain. Germline loops: CDR1 SGHRS, CDR2 YFSETQ. Trimming shortened V by 2 bases and J by 6 bases, and 8 bases separated the two germline ends. The CDR3 extends over 13 amino acids. Here the CDR3 reads CASSLSSPGELFF. CDR3 nucleotide sequence: TGCGCCAGCAGCTTAAGTAGTCCCGGGGAGCTGTTTTTT.